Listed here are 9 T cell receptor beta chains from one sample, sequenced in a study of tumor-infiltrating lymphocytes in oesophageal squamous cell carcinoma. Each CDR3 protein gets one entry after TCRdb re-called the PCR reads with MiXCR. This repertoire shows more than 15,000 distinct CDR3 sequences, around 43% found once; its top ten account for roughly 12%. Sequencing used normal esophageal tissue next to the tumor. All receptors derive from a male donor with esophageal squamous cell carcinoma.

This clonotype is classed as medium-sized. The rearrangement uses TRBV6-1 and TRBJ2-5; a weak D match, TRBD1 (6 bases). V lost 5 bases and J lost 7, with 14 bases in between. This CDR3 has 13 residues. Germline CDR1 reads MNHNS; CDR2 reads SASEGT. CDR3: CASSRHEGGTQYF. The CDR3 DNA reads TGTGCCAGCAGTCGCCATGAAGGGGGGACCCAGTACTTC.

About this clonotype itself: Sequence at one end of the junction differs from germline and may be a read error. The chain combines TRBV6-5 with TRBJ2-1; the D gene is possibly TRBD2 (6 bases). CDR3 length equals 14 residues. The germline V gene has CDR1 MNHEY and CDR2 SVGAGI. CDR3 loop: CASSAGTYNSPLHF. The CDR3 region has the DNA TGTGCCAGCAGCGCCGGGACTTATAATTCACCCCTCCACTTC.

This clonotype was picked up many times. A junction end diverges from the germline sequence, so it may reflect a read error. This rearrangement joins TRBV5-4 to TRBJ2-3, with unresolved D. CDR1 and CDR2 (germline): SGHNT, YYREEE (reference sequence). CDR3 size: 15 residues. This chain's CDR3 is CASSLIGPHPDTQYF. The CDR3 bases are TGCGCCAGCAGCTTAATCGGCCCTCATCCAGATACGCAGTATTTT.

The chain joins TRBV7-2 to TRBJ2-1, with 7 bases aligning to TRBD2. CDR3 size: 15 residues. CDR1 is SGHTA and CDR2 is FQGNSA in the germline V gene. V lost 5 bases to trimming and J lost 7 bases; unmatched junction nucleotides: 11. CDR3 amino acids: CASSPSAGAINEQFF. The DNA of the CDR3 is TGTGCCAGCAGCCCCTCGGCGGGAGCCATAAATGAGCAGTTCTTC.

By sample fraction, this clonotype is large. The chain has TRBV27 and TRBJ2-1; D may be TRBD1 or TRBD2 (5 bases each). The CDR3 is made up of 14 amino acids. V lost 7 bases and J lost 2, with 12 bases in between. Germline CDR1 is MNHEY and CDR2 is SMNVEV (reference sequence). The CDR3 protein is CASTGGTPYNEQFF. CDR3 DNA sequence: TGTGCCAGCACCGGTGGGACCCCCTACAATGAGCAGTTCTTC.

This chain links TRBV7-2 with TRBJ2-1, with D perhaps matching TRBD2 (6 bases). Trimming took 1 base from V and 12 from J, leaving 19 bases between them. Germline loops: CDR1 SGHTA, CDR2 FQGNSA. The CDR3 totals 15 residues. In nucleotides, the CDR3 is TGTGCCAGCAGCTTAGATGGGTCGACGGGGGTCGGGCAGTTCTTC. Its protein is CASSLDGSTGVGQFF.

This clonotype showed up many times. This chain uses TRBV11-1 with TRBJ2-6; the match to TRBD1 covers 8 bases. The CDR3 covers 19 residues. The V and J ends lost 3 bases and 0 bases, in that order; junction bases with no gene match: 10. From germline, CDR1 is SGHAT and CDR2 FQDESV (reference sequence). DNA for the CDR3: TGTGCCAGCAGCTTTACATACGGGGACAGGATCTCTGGGGCCAACGTCCTGACTTTC. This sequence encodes CASSFTYGDRISGANVLTF.

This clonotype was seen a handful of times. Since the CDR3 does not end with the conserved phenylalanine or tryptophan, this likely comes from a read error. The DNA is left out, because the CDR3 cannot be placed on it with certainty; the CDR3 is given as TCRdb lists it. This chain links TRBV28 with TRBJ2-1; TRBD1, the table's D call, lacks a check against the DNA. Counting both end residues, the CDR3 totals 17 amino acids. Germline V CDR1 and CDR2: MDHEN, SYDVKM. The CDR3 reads CASISQGQRAKGYTFGS.

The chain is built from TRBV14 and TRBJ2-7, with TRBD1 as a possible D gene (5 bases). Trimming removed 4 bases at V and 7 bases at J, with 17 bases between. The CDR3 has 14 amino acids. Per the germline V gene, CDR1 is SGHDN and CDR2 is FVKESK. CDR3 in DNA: TGTGCCAGCAGCCGACTCGGACAATACAATGAGCAGTACTTC. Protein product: CASSRLGQYNEQYF.